This T cell receptor (beta chain) was obtained from a study of metastatic and nonmetastatic thyroid tumors (TCRdb year 2020). About the investigation overall: The researchers compared repertoires between peripheral blood samples and tumor or nodule tissue samples from patients with malignant or benign thyroid disease. Overall study outcomes, separate from this receptor: In both blood and tumor samples, malignant tumors were reported to have significantly higher TCR beta diversity than benign nodules.

CDR3 length: 16 amino acids, cysteine to phenylalanine. The retained sequence is limited to the CDR3, 48 bases, with the frame set at the first base. Per the germline V gene, SNHLY is the CDR1 and FYNNEI is the CDR2. Clipping removes 4 bases from V and 4 bases from J, with 10 as the unmatched junction base count. None of the patients had been given any treatment before thyroid surgery. Using T-cell receptor beta sequencing, the researchers looked back retrospectively at clinical samples from patients, gathered between the early 2010s and the late 2010s. Comments on this clone: Its antigen remains undetermined. One base away there is no much larger clone; base qualities are not given.

Library preparation employed PCR. The sequencer listed for this sample is Illumina HiSeq 4000. High-throughput sequencing was used to profile the TCR beta-chain CDR3 region of each patient. In the source study's methods: A classifier to discriminate distant-metastatic papillary thyroid cancer patients was built from CDR3 differences across clinicopathological groups. The Shannon index was used to measure repertoire diversity, and the Morisita-Horn index was used to measure how similar tumor and blood repertoires were. Through fastp at Q25 and MiXCR, TCRdb rebuilt clones from the public reads, retaining in-frame beta chains. None of the V and J calls come from the authors' own analysis; TCRdb made them. This sample gives roughly 16,000 clones in total; almost 35% of them show up just once. The ten largest clones represent less than 9.5% of the sample.

The clonotype comes from a female donor with papillary thyroid cancer or a benign thyroid nodule (not recorded which). Some clones in this sample may be carry-over from other donors' samples. Rearrangement joined TRBV2 to TRBJ1-5, with 7 middle bases fitting TRBD1. Sequenced input: tumor tissue. The CDR3 protein: CASSAMGTAKNQPQHF. The DNA is as follows: TGTGCCAGCAGTGCTATGGGGACAGCCAAAAATCAGCCCCAGCATTTT.